Shown below are 13 T cell receptor beta chains from a single sample sequenced in a study of T cell repertoires in cytomegalovirus infection. TCRdb fed the reads into MiXCR, producing one record per CDR3 protein. Among some 300,000 distinct CDR3 sequences listed, roughly 9.3% were seen once. The sequenced sample consisted of PBMCs. Every receptor here comes from a human donor in good health (CMV status not recorded). Some clones in this sample may be carry-over from other donors' samples.

The sample holds a few counts of this clonotype. The J gene is TRBJ2-1, the V gene TRBV18, with D perhaps matching TRBD1 or TRBD2 (6 bases each). The CDR3 loop spans 16 amino acids. V lost 5 bases and J 8 bases, leaving 22 bases between the germline ends. Per germline, CDR1 KGHSH and CDR2 LQKENI. For the CDR3, the DNA is TGTGCCAGCTCAACCAGAAGCACTAGAAGGGGGGATGAGCAGTTCTTC. This translates into CASSTRSTRRGDEQFF.

This clonotype has a count of ten or more. This chain uses TRBV6-6 with TRBJ2-1, with D perhaps matching TRBD1 (6 bases). Looked up from germline, CDR1 is MNHNY and CDR2 is SVGAGI (reference sequence). The CDR3 consists of 16 residues. Between the trimmed V and J ends, which lost 0 bases and 2 bases, there was a span of 11 bases. CDR3 bases: TGTGCCAGCAGTTACTCAGGGGGTTTCCCCTACAATGAGCAGTTCTTC. Its protein is CASSYSGGFPYNEQFF.

This clonotype was found many times. V usage is TRBV10-3 and J usage is TRBJ2-2; tentative D call: TRBD1 (6 bases). Trimming pared 0 bases from V and 5 bases from J, leaving 13 bases between. Germline V gene sequence: CDR1 ENHRY, CDR2 SYGVKD. The CDR3 covers 16 residues. The CDR3 here is CAISESRTAGTGELFF. CDR3 nucleotides: TGTGCCATCAGTGAGTCGCGGACAGCTGGGACCGGGGAGCTGTTTTTT.

Many counts were recorded for this clonotype. In nucleotides, the CDR3 is TGTGCCATAGGACAGGGACATGGAGGCAATCAGCCCCAGCATTTT. Protein: CAIGQGHGGNQPQHF. This rearrangement joins TRBV28 to TRBJ1-5; 8 bases align to TRBD1. V lost 10 bases and J lost 2; bases outside the gene matches: 10. Germline CDR1 reads MDHEN; CDR2 reads SYDVKM. The CDR3 has 15 amino acids.

In its sample, this clonotype was seen a few times. V usage is TRBV6-1 and J usage is TRBJ1-5; D is perhaps TRBD1 (5 bases). V lost 7 bases to trimming and J lost 0 bases, with 10 bases between them. This CDR3 comprises 14 residues. Germline V gene data show CDR1 as MNHNS and CDR2 as SASEGT. DNA for the CDR3: TGTGCCAGCATCCGGGACTATAGCAATCAGCCCCAGCATTTT. Amino acid sequence: CASIRDYSNQPQHF.

The sample holds many counts of this clonotype. V gene TRBV18 combines with J gene TRBJ2-3; the match to TRBD2 covers 8 bases. CDR3 length: 17 amino acids. Germline trimming cut 1 base from V and 0 bases from J; bases unmatched to any gene: 6. In germline, CDR1 is KGHSH, CDR2 LQKENI. DNA for the CDR3: TGTGCCAGCTCACCACGTTTTAGCGGGGCGAGCACAGATACGCAGTATTTT. It translates to CASSPRFSGASTDTQYF.

This clonotype has ten or more counts. This chain joins TRBV20-1 and TRBJ1-1; D gene uncertain. The CDR3 runs to 15 residues. The V gene's germline CDR1 is DFQATT and CDR2 SNEGSKA (reference sequence). V was pared by 6 bases and J by 5 bases, with 22 bases between. The CDR3 bases are TGCAGTGCCCTAACAAGCCAGGCCCTGAGGACTGAAGCTTTCTTT. Translating it yields CSALTSQALRTEAFF.

A few counts support this clonotype. The J gene is TRBJ2-2, the V gene TRBV5-5; possible D gene TRBD1, 6 bases. The germline V gene encodes CDR1 SGHKS and CDR2 YYEKEE (reference sequence). Between the trimmed V and J ends, which lost 3 bases and 3 bases, there was a span of 12 bases. There are 15 residues in the CDR3. As DNA, the CDR3 is TGTGCCAGCAGCTCGGACAGAAGTGACACCGGGGAGCTGTTTTTT. Translation gives CASSSDRSDTGELFF.

V gene TRBV19 combines with J gene TRBJ2-2; D gene unclear. The CDR3 contains 16 residues. In germline, CDR1 is LNHDA, CDR2 SQIVND (reference sequence). With 1 base removed from V and 0 bases from J, the gap between germline ends came to 9 bases. CDR3 sequence: CASSIVFATNTGELFF. CDR3 DNA sequence: TGTGCCAGTAGTATAGTCTTCGCGACGAACACCGGGGAGCTGTTTTTT.

In its sample, this clonotype was seen many times. The chain employs TRBV18 and TRBJ1-1, with TRBD1 matching over 7 bases. Unmatched junction bases numbered 12, after V lost 1 base and J lost 4 bases. CDR3 length: 17 amino acids. CDR1 is KGHSH and CDR2 is LQKENI in the germline V gene. The CDR3 DNA follows: TGTGCCAGCTCACCACAGGGGCGACAGGGTTTGGGCACTGAAGCTTTCTTT. It specifies CASSPQGRQGLGTEAFF.

A few counts support this clonotype. The chain joins TRBV6-4 to TRBJ1-5; weak D call: TRBD1 (5 bases). Trimming pared 6 bases from V and 0 bases from J, leaving 21 bases between. The germline V gene has CDR1 MRHNA and CDR2 SNTAGT. The length of the CDR3 is 18 residues. CDR3 sequence reads: CASSPVNPRQNSNQPQHF. The CDR3 nucleotides are TGTGCCAGCAGCCCCGTCAACCCGAGACAGAATAGCAATCAGCCCCAGCATTTT.

This chain links TRBV20-1 with TRBJ2-2, with a weak D call TRBD1 (5 bases). CDR1 and CDR2 (germline): DFQATT, SNEGSKA (reference sequence). The CDR3 length is 13 residues. CDR3 in amino acids: CVPEQGNTGELFF. CDR3 DNA: TGCGTCCCGGAGCAGGGTAACACCGGGGAGCTGTTTTTT.

This clonotype was seen at least ten times. J is TRBJ2-3 and V is TRBV7-8; 8 positions agree with TRBD2. The germline CDR1 and CDR2 sequences are SGHVS and FQNEAQ. J was trimmed by 0 bases and V by 6 bases; bases with no gene match: 8. This CDR3 is built from 16 residues. The CDR3: CASSLPGGLSTDTQYF. The CDR3 nucleotides are TGTGCCAGCAGTCTTCCGGGGGGGCTTAGCACAGATACGCAGTATTTT.